This TCR beta chain was found in a study of T cell changes during pregnancy in multiple sclerosis. The table came from immunoSEQ multiplex PCR; TCRdb's copy has only in-frame clones and leaves some out. The sample carries just over 60,000 clones, over 80% recorded once. The germline gives CDR1 MNHEY, CDR2 SVGAGI. With 5 bases removed from V and 1 base from J, the gap between germline ends came to 8 bases. The CDR3 has 13 amino acids. The sequences come from peripheral blood, collected in the second trimester of pregnancy. The TCR originated in a female donor in good health, enrolled as a control in a pregnancy study. This chain links TRBV6-5 with TRBJ1-2; a weak D match, TRBD1 (5 bases). As DNA, the CDR3 is TGTGCCAGCAGTACAGGCAATAACTATGGCTACACCTTC. Amino acid sequence: CASSTGNNYGYTF.